This T cell receptor (beta chain) was observed in a study of blood T cell repertoires in COVID-19. Germline assignment: CDR1 LGHDT and CDR2 YNNKEL (reference sequence). The CDR3 has 12 residues. V was clipped by 1 base and J by 9 bases, with 9 bases between them. In the original workflow: Amplification from reference gene primers served as the basis for estimated nucleated cell counts. Assay used: immunoSEQ multiplex PCR; TCRdb lists only in-frame clones, some missing. That table gives V, J and clone size, and the DNA gave D and trimming. The sample lists roughly 56,000 clones, around 86% occurring once.

The clonotype was recovered from a human donor in a cohort sampled during active COVID-19. This chain uses TRBV3-1 (or the pseudogene TRBV3-2) with TRBJ1-2, with D uncertain. Input material: peripheral blood. Here the CDR3 DNA reads TGTGCCAGCAGCCAAGGGGCGGGGAGCTACACCTTC. Amino acids: CASSQGAGSYTF.